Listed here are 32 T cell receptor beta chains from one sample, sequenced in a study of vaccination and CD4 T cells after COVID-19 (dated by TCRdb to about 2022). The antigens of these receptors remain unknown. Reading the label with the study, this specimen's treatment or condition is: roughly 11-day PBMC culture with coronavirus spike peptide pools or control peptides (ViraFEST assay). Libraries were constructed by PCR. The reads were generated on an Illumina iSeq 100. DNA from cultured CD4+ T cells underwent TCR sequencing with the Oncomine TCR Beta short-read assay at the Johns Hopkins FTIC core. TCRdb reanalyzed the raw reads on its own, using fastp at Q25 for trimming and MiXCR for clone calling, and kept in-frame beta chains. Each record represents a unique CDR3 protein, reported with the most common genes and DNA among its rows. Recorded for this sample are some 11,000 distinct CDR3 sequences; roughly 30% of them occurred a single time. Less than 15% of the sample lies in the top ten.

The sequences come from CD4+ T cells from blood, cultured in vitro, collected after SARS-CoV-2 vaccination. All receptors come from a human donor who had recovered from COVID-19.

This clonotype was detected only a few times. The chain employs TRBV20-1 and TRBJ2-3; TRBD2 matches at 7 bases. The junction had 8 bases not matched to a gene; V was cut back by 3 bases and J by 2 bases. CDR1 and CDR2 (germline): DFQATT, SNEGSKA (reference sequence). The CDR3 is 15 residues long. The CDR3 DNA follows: TGCAGTGCTAGGAGAACGGGACTAACCACAGATACGCAGTATTTT. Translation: CSARRTGLTTDTQYF.

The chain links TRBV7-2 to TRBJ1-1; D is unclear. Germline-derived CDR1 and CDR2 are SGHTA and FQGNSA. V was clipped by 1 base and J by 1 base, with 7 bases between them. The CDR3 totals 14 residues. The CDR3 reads CASSLGGWNTEAFF. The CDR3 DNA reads TGTGCCAGCAGCTTAGGCGGTTGGAACACTGAAGCTTTCTTT.

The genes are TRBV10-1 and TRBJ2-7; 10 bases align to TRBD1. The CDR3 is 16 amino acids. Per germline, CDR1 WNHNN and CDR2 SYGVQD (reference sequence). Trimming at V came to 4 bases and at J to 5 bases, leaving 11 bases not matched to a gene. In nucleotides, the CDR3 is TGCGCCAGCAGTGGGAGAGGGACAGGGGCCTTCCACGAGCAGTACTTC. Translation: CASSGRGTGAFHEQYF.

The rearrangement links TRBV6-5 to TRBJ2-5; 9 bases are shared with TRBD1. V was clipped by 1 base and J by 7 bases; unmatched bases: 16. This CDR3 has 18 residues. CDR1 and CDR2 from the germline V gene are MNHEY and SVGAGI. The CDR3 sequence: CASSYWTGDGGRRVTQYF. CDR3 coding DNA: TGTGCCAGCAGTTACTGGACAGGGGACGGGGGAAGACGGGTGACCCAGTACTTC.

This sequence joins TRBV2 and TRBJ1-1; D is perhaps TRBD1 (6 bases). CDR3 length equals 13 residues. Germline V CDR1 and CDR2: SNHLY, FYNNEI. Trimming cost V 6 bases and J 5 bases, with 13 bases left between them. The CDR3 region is CASSQTGLTEAFF. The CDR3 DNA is TGTGCCAGCAGCCAAACAGGGTTGACTGAAGCTTTCTTT.

The CDR3 nucleotides are TGTGCCAGCAGCCCCCCAAAGAAGTTGAACACTGAAGCTTTCTTT. It is translated as CASSPPKKLNTEAFF. This chain joins TRBV7-9 and TRBJ1-1; D gene unclear. CDR1 is SEHNR and CDR2 is FQNEAQ in the germline V gene (reference sequence). V gave up 5 bases and J gave up 0 bases, with 13 bases separating them. CDR3 length equals 15 residues.

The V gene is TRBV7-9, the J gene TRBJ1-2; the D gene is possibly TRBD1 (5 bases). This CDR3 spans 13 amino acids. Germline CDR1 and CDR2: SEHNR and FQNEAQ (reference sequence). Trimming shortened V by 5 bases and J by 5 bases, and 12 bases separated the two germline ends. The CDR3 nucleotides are TGTGCCAGCAGCAACGGACACCAGTATGGCTACACCTTC. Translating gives CASSNGHQYGYTF.

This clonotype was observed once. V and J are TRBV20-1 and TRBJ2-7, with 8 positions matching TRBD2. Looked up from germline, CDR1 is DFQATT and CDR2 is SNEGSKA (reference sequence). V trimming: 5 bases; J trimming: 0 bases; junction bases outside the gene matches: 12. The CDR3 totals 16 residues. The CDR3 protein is CSAQGTSGSSSYEQYF. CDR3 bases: TGCAGTGCTCAAGGGACCAGCGGGAGCAGCTCCTACGAGCAGTACTTC.

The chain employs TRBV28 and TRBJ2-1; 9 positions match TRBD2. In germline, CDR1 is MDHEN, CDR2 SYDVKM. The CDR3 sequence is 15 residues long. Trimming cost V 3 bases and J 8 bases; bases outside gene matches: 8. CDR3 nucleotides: TGTGCCAGCAGTTTGTTTGCGGGAGGGCAAGATGAGCAGTTCTTC. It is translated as CASSLFAGGQDEQFF.

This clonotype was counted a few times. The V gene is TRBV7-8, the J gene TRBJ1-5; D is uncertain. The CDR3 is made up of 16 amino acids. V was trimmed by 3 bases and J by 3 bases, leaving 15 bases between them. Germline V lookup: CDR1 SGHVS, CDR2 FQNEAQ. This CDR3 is CASSFRGAGTNQPQHF. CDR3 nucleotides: TGTGCCAGCAGCTTCCGGGGTGCAGGCACCAATCAGCCCCAGCATTTT. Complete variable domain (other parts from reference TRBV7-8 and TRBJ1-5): GAGVSQSPRYKVAKRGQDVALRCDPISGHVSLFWYQQALGQGPEFLTYFQNEAQLDKSGLPSDRFFAERPEGSVSTLKIQRTQQEDSAVYLCASSFRGAGTNQPQHFGDGTRLSIL.

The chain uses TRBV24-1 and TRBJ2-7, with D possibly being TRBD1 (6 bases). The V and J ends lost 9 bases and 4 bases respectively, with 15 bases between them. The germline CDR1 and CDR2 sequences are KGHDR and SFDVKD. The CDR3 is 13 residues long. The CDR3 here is CATLGRGTYEQYF. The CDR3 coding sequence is TGTGCCACCTTGGGGCGTGGGACATACGAGCAGTACTTC.

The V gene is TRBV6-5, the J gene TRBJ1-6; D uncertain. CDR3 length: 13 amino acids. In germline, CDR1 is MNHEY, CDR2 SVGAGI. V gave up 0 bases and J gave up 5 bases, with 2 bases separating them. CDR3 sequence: CASSYSDNSPLHF. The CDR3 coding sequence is TGTGCCAGCAGTTACTCGGATAATTCACCCCTCCACTTT.

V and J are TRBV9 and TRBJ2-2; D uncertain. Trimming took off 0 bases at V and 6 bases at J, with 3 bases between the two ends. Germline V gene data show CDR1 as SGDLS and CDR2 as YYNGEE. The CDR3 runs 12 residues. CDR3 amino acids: CASSVVAGELFF. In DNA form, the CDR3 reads TGTGCCAGCAGCGTAGTTGCCGGGGAGCTGTTTTTT.

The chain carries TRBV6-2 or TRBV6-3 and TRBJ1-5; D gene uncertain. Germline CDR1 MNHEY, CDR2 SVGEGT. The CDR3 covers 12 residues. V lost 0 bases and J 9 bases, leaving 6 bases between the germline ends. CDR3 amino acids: CASSYSTRPQHF. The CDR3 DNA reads TGTGCCAGCAGTTACTCGACGCGGCCCCAGCATTTT.

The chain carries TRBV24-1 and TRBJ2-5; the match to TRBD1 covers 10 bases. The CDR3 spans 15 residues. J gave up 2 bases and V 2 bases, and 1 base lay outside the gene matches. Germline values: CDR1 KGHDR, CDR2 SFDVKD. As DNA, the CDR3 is TGTGCCACCAGTGATTGGGGACAGGGGCAAGAGACCCAGTACTTC. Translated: CATSDWGQGQETQYF.

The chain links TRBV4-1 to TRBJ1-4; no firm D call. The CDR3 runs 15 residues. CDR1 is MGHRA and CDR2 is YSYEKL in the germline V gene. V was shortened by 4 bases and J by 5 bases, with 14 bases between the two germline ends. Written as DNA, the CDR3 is TGCGCCAGCAGCCCGGTAGGGAATGGAAATGAAAAACTGTTTTTT. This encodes CASSPVGNGNEKLFF.

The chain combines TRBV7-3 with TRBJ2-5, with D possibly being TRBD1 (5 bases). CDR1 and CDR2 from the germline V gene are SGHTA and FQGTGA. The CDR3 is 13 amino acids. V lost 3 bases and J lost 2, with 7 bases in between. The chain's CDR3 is CASSLGRQETQYF. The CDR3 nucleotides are TGTGCCAGCAGCTTGGGGCGGCAAGAGACCCAGTACTTC.

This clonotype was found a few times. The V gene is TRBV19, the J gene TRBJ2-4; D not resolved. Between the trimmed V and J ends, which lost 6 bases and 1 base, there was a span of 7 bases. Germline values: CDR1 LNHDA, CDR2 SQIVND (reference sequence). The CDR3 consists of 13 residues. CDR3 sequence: CASSSGAKNIQYF. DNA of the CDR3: TGTGCCAGTAGCTCCGGGGCCAAAAACATTCAGTACTTC.

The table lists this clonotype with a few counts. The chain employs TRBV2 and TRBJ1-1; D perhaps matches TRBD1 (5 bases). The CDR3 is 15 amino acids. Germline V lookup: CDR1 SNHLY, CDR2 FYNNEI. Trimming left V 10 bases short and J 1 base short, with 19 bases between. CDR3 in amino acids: CATSSGGRPNTEAFF. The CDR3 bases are TGTGCCACTTCGTCGGGGGGGAGACCGAACACTGAAGCTTTCTTT.

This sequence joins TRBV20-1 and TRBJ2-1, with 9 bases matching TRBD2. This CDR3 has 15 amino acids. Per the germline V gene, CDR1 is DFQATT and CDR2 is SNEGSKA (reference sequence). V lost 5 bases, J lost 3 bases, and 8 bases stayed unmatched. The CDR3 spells CSAPRGTSLYNEQFF. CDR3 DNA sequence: TGCAGTGCTCCGCGGGGGACTAGCCTCTACAATGAGCAGTTCTTC.

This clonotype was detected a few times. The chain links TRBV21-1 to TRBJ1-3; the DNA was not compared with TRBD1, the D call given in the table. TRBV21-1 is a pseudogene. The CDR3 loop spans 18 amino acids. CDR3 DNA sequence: TGTGCCAGCAGCAAAAAGGCCAGGGTAACCAACTCTGGAAACACCATATATTTT. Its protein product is CASSKKARVTNSGNTIYF.

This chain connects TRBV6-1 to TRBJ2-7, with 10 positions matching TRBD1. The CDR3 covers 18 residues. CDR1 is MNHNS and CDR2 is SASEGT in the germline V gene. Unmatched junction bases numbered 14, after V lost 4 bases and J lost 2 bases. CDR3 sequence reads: CASSANPGQGFRAYEQYF. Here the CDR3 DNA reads TGTGCCAGCAGTGCCAATCCGGGACAGGGGTTTAGGGCCTACGAGCAGTACTTC.

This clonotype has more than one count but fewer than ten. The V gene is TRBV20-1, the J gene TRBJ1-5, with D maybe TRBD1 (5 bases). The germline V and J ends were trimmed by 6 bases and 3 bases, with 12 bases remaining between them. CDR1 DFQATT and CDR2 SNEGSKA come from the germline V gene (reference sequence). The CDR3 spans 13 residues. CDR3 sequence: CSAAGGNNQPQHF. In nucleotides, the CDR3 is TGCAGTGCCGCCGGGGGAAACAATCAGCCCCAGCATTTT.

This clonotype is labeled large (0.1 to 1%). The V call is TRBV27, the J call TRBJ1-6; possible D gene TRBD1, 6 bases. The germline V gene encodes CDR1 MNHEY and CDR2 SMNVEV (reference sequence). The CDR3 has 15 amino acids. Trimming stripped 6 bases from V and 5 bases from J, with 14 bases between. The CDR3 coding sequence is TGTGCCAGCAGCCCGAGGACAGCTAATAATTCACCCCTCCACTTT. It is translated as CASSPRTANNSPLHF.

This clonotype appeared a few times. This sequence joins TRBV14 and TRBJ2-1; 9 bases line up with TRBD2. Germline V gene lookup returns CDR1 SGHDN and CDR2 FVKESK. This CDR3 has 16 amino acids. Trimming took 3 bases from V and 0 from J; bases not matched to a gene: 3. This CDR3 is CASSHYSGSSYNEQFF. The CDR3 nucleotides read TGTGCCAGCAGCCACTATAGCGGGAGCTCCTACAATGAGCAGTTCTTC.

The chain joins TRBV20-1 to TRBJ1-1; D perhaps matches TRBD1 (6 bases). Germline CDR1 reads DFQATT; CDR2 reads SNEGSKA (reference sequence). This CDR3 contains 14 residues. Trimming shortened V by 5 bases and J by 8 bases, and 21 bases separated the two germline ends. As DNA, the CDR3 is TGCAGTGCTGAGAGGGGAGGGGGGACGCTGGAAGCTTTCTTT. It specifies CSAERGGGTLEAFF.

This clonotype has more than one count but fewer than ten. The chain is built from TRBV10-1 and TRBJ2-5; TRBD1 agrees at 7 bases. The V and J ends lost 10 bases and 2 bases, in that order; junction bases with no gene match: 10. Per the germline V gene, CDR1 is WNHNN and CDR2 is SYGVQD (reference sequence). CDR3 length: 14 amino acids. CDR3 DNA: TGCGCCAACCTAACCTGGGACAGTCAAGAGACCCAGTACTTC. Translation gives CANLTWDSQETQYF.

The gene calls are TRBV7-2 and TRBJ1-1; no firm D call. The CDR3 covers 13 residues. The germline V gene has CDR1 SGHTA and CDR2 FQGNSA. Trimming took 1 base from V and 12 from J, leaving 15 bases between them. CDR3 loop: CASSLGVEITTFF. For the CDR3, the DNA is TGTGCCAGCAGCTTAGGGGTTGAAATTACCACTTTCTTT.

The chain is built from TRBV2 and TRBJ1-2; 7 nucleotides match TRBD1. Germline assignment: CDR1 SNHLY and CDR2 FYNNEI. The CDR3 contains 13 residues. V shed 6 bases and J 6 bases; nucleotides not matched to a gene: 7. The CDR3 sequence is CASSRQGRNGYTF. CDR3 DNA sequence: TGTGCCAGCAGCCGACAGGGTCGGAATGGCTACACCTTC.

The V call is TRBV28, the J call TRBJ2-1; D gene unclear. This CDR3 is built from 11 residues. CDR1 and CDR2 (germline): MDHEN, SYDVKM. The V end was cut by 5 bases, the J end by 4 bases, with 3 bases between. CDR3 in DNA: TGTGCCAGCAGTGGGTACAATGAGCAGTTCTTC. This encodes CASSGYNEQFF.

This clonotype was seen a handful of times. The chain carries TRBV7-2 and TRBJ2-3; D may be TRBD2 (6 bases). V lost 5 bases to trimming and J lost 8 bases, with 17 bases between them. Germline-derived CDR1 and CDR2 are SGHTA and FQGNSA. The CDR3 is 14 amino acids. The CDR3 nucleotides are TGTGCCAGCAGCCCCGGGGGAACCTTGGGTACGCAGTATTTT. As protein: CASSPGGTLGTQYF. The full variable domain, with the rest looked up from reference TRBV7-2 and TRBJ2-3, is GAGVSQSPSNKVTEKGKDVELRCDPISGHTALYWYRQSLGQGLEFLIYFQGNSAPDKSGLPSDRFSAERTGGSVSTLTIQRTQQEDSAVYLCASSPGGTLGTQYFGPGTRLTVL.

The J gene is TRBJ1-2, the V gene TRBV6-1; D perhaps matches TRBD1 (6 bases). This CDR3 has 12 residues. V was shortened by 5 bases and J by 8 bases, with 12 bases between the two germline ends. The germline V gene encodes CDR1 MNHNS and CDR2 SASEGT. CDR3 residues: CASSLQGGGYTF. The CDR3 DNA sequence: TGTGCCAGCAGTCTACAGGGTGGAGGCTACACCTTC.